This T cell receptor (beta chain) was retrieved from a study of control samples from healthy donors and cancer patients. From germline, CDR1 is SGHRS and CDR2 YFSETQ. The CDR3 has 14 residues. Trimming pared 3 bases from V and 10 bases from J, leaving 14 bases between. The data were produced by immunoSEQ multiplex PCR, yet TCRdb's version contains in-frame clones alone and is incomplete. In total, the table holds some 190,000 clones. The sample comprised blood. The origin of this receptor is a woman in her twenties or thirties in good health. The V call is TRBV5-1, the J call TRBJ1-6; maybe TRBD1 (6 bases). The CDR3 nucleotides are TGCGCCAGCAGCTCCGACGGGGGCCCCTCACCCCTCCACTTT. Its protein is CASSSDGGPSPLHF.